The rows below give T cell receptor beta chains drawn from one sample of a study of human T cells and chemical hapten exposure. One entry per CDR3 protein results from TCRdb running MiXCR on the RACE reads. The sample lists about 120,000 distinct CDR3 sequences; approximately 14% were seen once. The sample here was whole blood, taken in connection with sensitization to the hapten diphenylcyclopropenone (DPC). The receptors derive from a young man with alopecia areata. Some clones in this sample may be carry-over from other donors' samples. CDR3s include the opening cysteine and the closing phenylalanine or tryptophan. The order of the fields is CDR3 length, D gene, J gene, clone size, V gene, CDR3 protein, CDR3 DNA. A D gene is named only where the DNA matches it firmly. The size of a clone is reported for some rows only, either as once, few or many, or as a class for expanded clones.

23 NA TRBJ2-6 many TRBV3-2 CASSQPCSRLAGPPYDGANVLTF TGTGCCAGCAGCCAGCCGTGTTCTCGACTAGCGGGGCCTCCGTACGATGGGGCCAACGTCCTGACTTTC
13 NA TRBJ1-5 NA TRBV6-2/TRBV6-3 CASSYVSRQPQHF TGTGCCAGCAGTTACGTATCACGGCAGCCCCAGCATTTT
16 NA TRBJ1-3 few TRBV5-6 CASSSPRGMGENTIYF TGTGCCAGCAGCTCACCCCGCGGGATGGGAGAAAACACCATATATTTT
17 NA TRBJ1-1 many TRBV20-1 CSARDGAKGGLNTEAFF TGCAGTGCTAGAGATGGCGCCAAAGGGGGATTGAACACTGAAGCTTTCTTT
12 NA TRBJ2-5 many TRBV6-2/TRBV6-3 CASSYSSGTQYF TGTGCCAGCAGTTACTCTTCAGGGACCCAGTACTTC
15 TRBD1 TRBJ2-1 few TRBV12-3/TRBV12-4 CASRPGQGLHNEQFF TGTGCCAGCAGACCGGGACAGGGGCTACACAATGAGCAGTTCTTC
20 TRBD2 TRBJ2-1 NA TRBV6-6 CASSYSRRGIAGPSYNEQFF TGTGCCAGCAGTTACTCCCGCAGGGGAATAGCGGGGCCCTCCTACAATGAGCAGTTCTTC
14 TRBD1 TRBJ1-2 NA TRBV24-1 CATSAGTGGGGYTF TGTGCCACCAGTGCCGGAACAGGGGGTGGTGGCTACACCTTC
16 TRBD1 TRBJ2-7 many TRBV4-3 CASSQEETGGTYEQYF TGCGCCAGCAGCCAAGAAGAGACAGGGGGGACCTACGAGCAGTACTTC
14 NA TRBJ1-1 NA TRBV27 CASSLGQGRTEAFF TGTGCCAGCAGTTTAGGCCAGGGAAGGACTGAAGCTTTCTTT
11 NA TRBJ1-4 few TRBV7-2 CASSLGVLLFF TGTGCCAGCAGCTTAGGGGTCCTACTGTTTTTT
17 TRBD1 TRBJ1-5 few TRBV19 CASSTRQGAYGRQPQHF TGTGCCAGTAGTACCAGACAGGGGGCTTACGGAAGACAGCCCCAGCATTTT
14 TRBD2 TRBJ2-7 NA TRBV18 CASSSSGAPYEQYF TGTGCCAGCTCATCGAGCGGGGCCCCCTACGAGCAGTACTTC
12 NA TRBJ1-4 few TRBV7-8 CASSLVGEKLFF TGTGCCAGCAGCTTAGTGGGGGAAAAACTGTTTTTT
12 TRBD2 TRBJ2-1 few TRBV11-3 CASSGGTIEQFF TGTGCCAGCAGCGGAGGGACTATTGAGCAGTTCTTC
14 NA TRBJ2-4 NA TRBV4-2 CASSQERFWDIQYF TGTGCCAGCAGCCAAGAGAGGTTTTGGGACATTCAGTACTTC
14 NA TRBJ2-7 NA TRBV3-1 CASTPGLNDYEQYF TGTGCCAGCACCCCGGGACTTAACGACTACGAGCAGTACTTC
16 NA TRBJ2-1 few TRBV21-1 CASSKVSNRQYNEQFF TGTGCCAGCAGCAAAGTTTCAAATCGACAGTACAATGAGCAGTTCTTC
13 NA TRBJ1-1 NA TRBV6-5 CASSYGGYTEAFF TGTGCCAGCAGTTACGGCGGGTACACTGAAGCTTTCTTT
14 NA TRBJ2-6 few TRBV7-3 CASSRGPGANVLTF TGTGCCAGCAGCCGGGGGCCTGGGGCCAACGTCCTGACTTTC
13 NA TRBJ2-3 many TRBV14 CASSQGATDTQYF TGTGCCAGCAGCCAAGGGGCCACAGATACGCAGTATTTT
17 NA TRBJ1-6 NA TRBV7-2 CASSLVTGFSYNSPLHF TGTGCCAGCAGCTTGGTGACAGGATTCTCCTATAATTCACCCCTCCACTTT
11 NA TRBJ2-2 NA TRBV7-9 CASREPGELFF TGTGCCAGCAGGGAACCCGGGGAGCTGTTTTTT
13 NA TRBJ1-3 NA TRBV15 CATSRDRRNTIYF TGTGCCACCAGCAGAGATAGGAGAAACACCATATATTTT
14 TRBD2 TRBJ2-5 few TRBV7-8 CASSLARGEETQYF TGTGCCAGCAGCTTAGCGCGGGGGGAAGAGACCCAGTACTTC
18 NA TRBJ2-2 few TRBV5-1 CASSLSQGIGQWAGELFF TGCGCCAGCAGCTTGTCCCAGGGGATCGGACAGTGGGCCGGGGAGCTGTTTTTT
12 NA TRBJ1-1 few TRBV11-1 CASSLVKAEAFF TGTGCCAGCAGCTTAGTTAAGGCGGAAGCTTTCTTT
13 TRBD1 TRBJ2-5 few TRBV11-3 CASSPDRGETQYF TGTGCCAGCAGTCCCGACAGGGGAGAGACCCAGTACTTC
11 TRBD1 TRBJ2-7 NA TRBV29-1 CSARGTGGQYF TGCAGCGCCCGCGGGACAGGGGGGCAGTACTTC
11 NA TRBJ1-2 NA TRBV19 CASSIGRGYTF TGTGCCAGTAGTATTGGTCGGGGCTACACCTTC
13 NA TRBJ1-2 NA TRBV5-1 CASSFQGSYGYTF TGCGCCAGCAGCTTCCAGGGATCCTATGGCTACACCTTC
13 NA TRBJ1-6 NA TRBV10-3 CAITGTSNSPLHF TGTGCCATCACTGGGACATCTAATTCACCCCTCCACTTT
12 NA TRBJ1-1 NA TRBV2 CASGLQNTEAFF TGTGCCAGTGGACTTCAGAACACTGAAGCTTTCTTT
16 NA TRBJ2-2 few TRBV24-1 CATSRANGIDTGELFF TGTGCCACCAGTAGAGCGAACGGGATAGACACCGGGGAGCTGTTTTTT
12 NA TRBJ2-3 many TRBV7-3 CASSYDTDTQYF TGTGCCAGCAGCTACGACACAGATACGCAGTATTTT
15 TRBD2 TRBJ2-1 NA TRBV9 CASSPSGGVYNEQFF TGTGCCAGCAGCCCTAGCGGGGGGGTCTATAATGAGCAGTTCTTC
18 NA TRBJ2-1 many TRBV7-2 CASSFDSRWAGVYNEQFF TGTGCCAGCAGCTTTGATTCCCGGTGGGCTGGAGTATACAATGAGCAGTTCTTC
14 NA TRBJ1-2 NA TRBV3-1 CASSQDRSGHGYTF TGTGCCAGCAGCCAAGATCGCAGTGGCCATGGCTACACCTTC
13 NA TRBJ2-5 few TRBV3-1 CASSQEREETQYF TGTGCCAGCAGCCAAGAGAGGGAAGAGACCCAGTACTTC
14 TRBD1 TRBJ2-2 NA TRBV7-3 CASSETGALGELFF TGTGCCAGCAGCGAGACAGGGGCTCTCGGGGAGCTGTTTTTT
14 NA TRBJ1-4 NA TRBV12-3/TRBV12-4 CASSLDPRVEKLFF TGTGCCAGCAGTCTGGACCCTCGCGTAGAAAAACTGTTTTTT